The 22 T cell receptor beta chains below come from one sample, sequenced in a study of shared clonotypes between healthy human individuals. TCRdb's copy holds only in-frame clones and misses some; the assay was immunoSEQ multiplex PCR. In the table there are 2 million to 2.5 million clones, almost 96% of which are singletons. Source material: naive CD4+ T cells sorted from blood. The subset denotes: CD45RA+ positively selected. These receptors all come from a man between 18 and 35 years old in good health.

This sequence joins TRBV5-4 and TRBJ2-1, with D hard to call. The CDR3 length is 16 residues. The germline gives CDR1 SGHNT, CDR2 YYREEE (reference sequence). Trimming shortened V by 1 base and J by 0 bases, and 11 bases separated the two germline ends. The CDR3 sequence: CASSLSSPNSYNEQFF. The CDR3 bases are TGTGCCAGCAGCTTGTCGAGCCCTAACTCCTACAATGAGCAGTTCTTC.

This chain connects TRBV28 to TRBJ1-1; 7 bases line up with TRBD1. J was trimmed by 4 bases and V by 3 bases; bases with no gene match: 8. Germline CDR1 MDHEN, CDR2 SYDVKM. CDR3 length equals 15 residues. The CDR3 here is CASSFGDRVGTEAFF. In nucleotides, the CDR3 is TGTGCCAGCAGTTTCGGAGACAGGGTGGGCACTGAAGCTTTCTTT.

V and J are TRBV28 and TRBJ1-1, with 8 bases identical to TRBD1. V lost 6 bases and J lost 5; bases outside the gene matches: 11. CDR1 MDHEN and CDR2 SYDVKM come from the germline V gene. The CDR3 extends over 15 amino acids. Written as DNA, the CDR3 is TGTGCCAGCAGCTTGCAGACAGGGGCGGGAACTGAAGCTTTCTTT. Translated, it gives CASSLQTGAGTEAFF.

The chain employs TRBV28 and TRBJ1-5, with TRBD1 matching 8 bases. The CDR3 loop spans 17 amino acids. Trimming took 6 bases from V and 3 from J; bases not matched to a gene: 13. Germline V lookup: CDR1 MDHEN, CDR2 SYDVKM. The CDR3 DNA reads as TGTGCCAGCAGGGATCCTCCGGGACAGGTCTCCAATCAGCCCCAGCATTTT. Translated, it gives CASRDPPGQVSNQPQHF.

The J gene is TRBJ2-6, the V gene TRBV7-9; the D gene is possibly TRBD1 (6 bases). Germline CDR1 reads SEHNR; CDR2 reads FQNEAQ (reference sequence). Trimming shortened V by 3 bases and J by 2 bases, and 8 bases separated the two germline ends. This CDR3 is 15 amino acids long. The CDR3 bases are TGTGCCAGCAGCTTCAGGGGAACTGGGGCCAACGTCCTGACTTTC. It encodes CASSFRGTGANVLTF.

The chain employs TRBV4-1 and TRBJ2-3, with 11 positions matching TRBD2. Germline CDR1 reads MGHRA; CDR2 reads YSYEKL. The CDR3 contains 15 residues. Trimming at V came to 4 bases and at J to 9 bases, leaving 9 bases not matched to a gene. As DNA, the CDR3 is TGCGCCAGCAGCCTTTTAGCGGGGGGGCTGGAGACGCAGTATTTT. Its translation: CASSLLAGGLETQYF.

The chain uses TRBV29-1 and TRBJ2-7; D gene unclear. Between the trimmed V and J ends, which lost 5 bases and 2 bases, there was a span of 7 bases. Germline values: CDR1 SQVTM, CDR2 ANQGSEA. The CDR3 contains 11 residues. The CDR3 DNA sequence: TGCAGCGTTCGGCAGGCCTACGAGCAGTACTTC. Translation: CSVRQAYEQYF.

V usage is TRBV6-5 and J usage is TRBJ1-1; 7 positions match TRBD1. This CDR3 contains 13 residues. Per the germline V gene, CDR1 is MNHEY and CDR2 is SVGAGI. J gave up 8 bases and V 9 bases, and 12 bases lay outside the gene matches. The CDR3 loop reads CASFGTDNMEAFF. The CDR3, as DNA: TGTGCCAGTTTCGGGACAGATAATATGGAAGCTTTCTTT.

The chain is built from TRBV7-2 and TRBJ2-7; a possible D gene is TRBD1 (5 bases). Looked up from germline, CDR1 is SGHTA and CDR2 is FQGNSA. V was pared by 0 bases and J by 3 bases, with 12 bases between. CDR3 length: 15 residues. CDR3 in amino acids: CASSLAADILYEQYF. CDR3 DNA: TGTGCCAGCAGCTTAGCTGCGGACATACTCTACGAGCAGTACTTC.

In this sample, this clone turned up once. The gene calls are TRBV30 and TRBJ1-6; D gene unclear. V gave up 5 bases and J gave up 5 bases, with 13 bases separating them. This CDR3 spans 14 amino acids. Germline V gives CDR1 GTSNPN, CDR2 SVGIG (reference sequence). The CDR3 region has the DNA TGTGCCTGGGGACCGCAAGGGAATAATTCACCCCTCCACTTT. Translated, it gives CAWGPQGNNSPLHF.

The chain is built from TRBV19 and TRBJ1-6; 10 nucleotides match TRBD1. The germline gives CDR1 LNHDA, CDR2 SQIVND (reference sequence). CDR3 size: 16 residues. J lost 11 bases, V lost 4 bases, and 11 bases had no gene match. The CDR3 loop is CASSTVPGQGSAPLHF. In DNA form, the CDR3 reads TGTGCCAGTAGTACCGTCCCGGGACAGGGGTCCGCACCCCTCCACTTT. Looking up the rest from reference TRBV19 and TRBJ1-6 gives the full variable domain: DGGITQSPKYLFRKEGQNVTLSCEQNLNHDAMYWYRQDPGQGLRLIYYSQIVNDFQKGDIAEGYSVSREKKESFPLTVTSAQKNPTAFYLCASSTVPGQGSAPLHFGNGTRLTVT.

The V and J genes are TRBV4-1 and TRBJ2-1; 10 bases map to TRBD2. J was trimmed by 4 bases and V by 1 base; bases with no gene match: 13. From germline, CDR1 is MGHRA and CDR2 YSYEKL. This CDR3 spans 19 amino acids. In DNA form, the CDR3 reads TGCGCCAGCAGCCAAGTTCTCGCGGCTAGCGGGGGCCTTTACAATGAGCAGTTCTTC. It specifies CASSQVLAASGGLYNEQFF.

The table lists this clone with a count of one. The chain combines TRBV19 with TRBJ1-6; D is uncertain. The CDR3 has 14 residues. Trimming cost V 5 bases and J 6 bases, with 11 bases left between them. Germline lookup yields CDR1 LNHDA and CDR2 SQIVND (reference sequence). The CDR3 bases are TGTGCCAGTAGTTACCAGCAACCTAATTCACCCCTCCACTTT. Translation: CASSYQQPNSPLHF.

J is TRBJ2-3 and V is TRBV11-2, with D maybe TRBD1 (7 bases). CDR3 length: 16 amino acids. With 1 base removed from V and 4 bases from J, the gap between germline ends came to 15 bases. Germline lookup yields CDR1 SGHAT and CDR2 FQNNGV. The CDR3 nucleotides read TGTGCCAGCAGCTTAGTTGGCAGGGGGGCGGCAGATACGCAGTATTTT. Its translation is CASSLVGRGAADTQYF.

The chain carries TRBV6-5 and TRBJ2-1, with D perhaps matching TRBD2 (6 bases). Germline V lookup: CDR1 MNHEY, CDR2 SVGAGI. Trimming pared 2 bases from V and 9 bases from J, leaving 14 bases between. This CDR3 spans 14 amino acids. CDR3 nucleotide sequence: TGTGCCAGCAGTTACACGGTTGGGGGGACTGAGCAGTTCTTC. Translated: CASSYTVGGTEQFF.

CDR3 DNA: TGTGCCAGTGGAAGCTCGGGATCCTACGAGCAGTACTTC. As protein: CASGSSGSYEQYF. The chain has TRBV19 and TRBJ2-7, with D possibly matching TRBD2 (5 bases). The germline V and J ends were trimmed by 8 bases and 1 base, with 12 bases remaining between them. Germline V gene data show CDR1 as LNHDA and CDR2 as SQIVND (reference sequence). This CDR3 region has 13 residues.

A note on this clone: The junction differs from germline at one of its ends, possibly a read error. CDR3 sequence reads: CASSLWTGPSYEQYF. In nucleotides, the CDR3 is TGTGCTAGCAGCCTATGGACAGGACCTTCATACGAGCAGTACTTC. The gene calls are TRBV7-7 and TRBJ2-7; TRBD1 agrees at 7 bases. The CDR3 has 15 amino acids. CDR1 is SSHAT, CDR2 FNYEAQ, per germline (reference sequence).

The V and J genes are TRBV21-1 and TRBJ2-7. TRBV21-1 is described as a pseudogene. This CDR3 has 13 residues. The DNA for the CDR3 is TGTGCCAGCAGCAAAGACTGGGTTCACGAGCAGTACTTC. Encoded protein: CASSKDWVHEQYF.

The chain joins TRBV6-1 to TRBJ1-6; no definite D call. The V end lost 7 bases, the J end lost 9 bases, and 13 bases lay between the germline ends. The germline gives CDR1 MNHNS, CDR2 SASEGT. The CDR3 has 13 residues. For the CDR3, the DNA is TGTGCCAGCATGTACTCACAGTCTTCACCCCTCCACTTT. Translating gives CASMYSQSSPLHF.

The chain recombines TRBV5-1 with TRBJ2-1; TRBD2 aligns across 13 bases. The CDR3 is made up of 16 amino acids. Germline-derived CDR1 and CDR2 are SGHRS and YFSETQ. After removal of 2 bases from V and 7 bases from J, the junction contained 6 bases not matched to a gene. DNA for the CDR3: TGCGCCAGCAGCTTAGCACCGGGACTAGCGGGGAATGAGCAGTTCTTC. Translation: CASSLAPGLAGNEQFF.

The V and J genes are TRBV7-2 and TRBJ2-1; 12 bases are shared with TRBD2. J was trimmed by 7 bases and V by 1 base; bases with no gene match: 11. Germline V gene data show CDR1 as SGHTA and CDR2 as FQGNSA. This CDR3 is built from 18 residues. The CDR3 protein is CASSLEAPTSGRRNEQFF. CDR3 DNA: TGTGCCAGCAGCTTAGAAGCTCCCACTAGCGGGAGGCGGAATGAGCAGTTCTTC.

The rearrangement links TRBV10-3 to TRBJ2-2, with TRBD2 matching 9 bases. Germline V lookup: CDR1 ENHRY, CDR2 SYGVKD. This CDR3 comprises 16 residues. The junction had 8 bases not matched to a gene; V was cut back by 3 bases and J by 6 bases. The CDR3 protein is CAISDGASGKAGELFF. The CDR3 DNA is TGTGCCATCAGTGATGGGGCTAGCGGGAAGGCCGGGGAGCTGTTTTTT.